This T cell receptor beta chain was obtained from a study of T cells in Graves' hyperthyroidism and ophthalmopathy. Amplification targeted TCR beta CDR3 regions from RNA transcripts. Primed by the HTBI set, a first-round RT-PCR was run on the TCR CDR3. TCRdb reprocessed the multiplex PCR reads via MiXCR and lists one record per CDR3 protein. The data hold about 400,000 distinct CDR3 sequences, with 25% observed a single time. Germline lookup yields CDR1 LNHDA and CDR2 SQIVND (reference sequence). The CDR3 contains 15 residues. Trimming cost V 2 bases and J 0 bases, with 8 bases left between them. Sequences were obtained from blood. The TCR was taken from a man in his fifties or sixties with Graves' hyperthyroidism. The J gene is TRBJ2-1, the V gene TRBV19, with D possibly being TRBD1 or TRBD2 (5 bases each). The CDR3 protein is CASSIWGYSYNEQFF. The CDR3 DNA sequence: TGTGCCAGTAGTATATGGGGGTACTCCTACAATGAGCAGTTCTTC. The variable domain in full, with the rest retrieved from reference TRBV19 and TRBJ2-1, is DGGITQSPKYLFRKEGQNVTLSCEQNLNHDAMYWYRQDPGQGLRLIYYSQIVNDFQKGDIAEGYSVSREKKESFPLTVTSAQKNPTAFYLCASSIWGYSYNEQFFGPGTRLTVL.